The 4 T cell receptor beta chains below come from one sample, sequenced in a study of shared clonotypes between healthy human individuals. Generated by immunoSEQ multiplex PCR, the TCRdb table keeps only in-frame clones and is missing some. The data show some 1 million clones, with approximately 68% seen just once and about 1.5% held by the top ten. The sequenced material came from memory CD4+ T cells sorted from blood. Stated subset: CD45RA-negative fraction. The receptors stem from a man between 18 and 29 years old in good health.

The gene calls are TRBV5-5 and TRBJ1-5; tentative D call: TRBD1 (6 bases). The CDR3 extends over 13 amino acids. With 4 bases removed from V and 7 bases from J, the gap between germline ends came to 12 bases. Germline lookup yields CDR1 SGHKS and CDR2 YYEKEE (reference sequence). The CDR3 here is CASSTQTGQPQHF. The CDR3 nucleotides read TGTGCCAGCAGCACCCAAACAGGGCAGCCCCAGCATTTT.

The CDR3 nucleotides read TGTGCCTTGGGGTGGGCGGTAGGTGAGCAGTTCTTC. Translated: CALGWAVGEQFF. This rearrangement joins TRBV30 to TRBJ2-1, with D hard to call. V lost 7 bases, J lost 9 bases, and 16 bases lay in between. This CDR3 has 12 residues. Germline V gives CDR1 GTSNPN, CDR2 SVGIG (reference sequence).

The V call is TRBV13, the J call TRBJ2-4; TRBD1 might be the D (6 bases). The CDR3 covers 14 residues. V lost 5 bases and J 1 base, leaving 9 bases between the germline ends. Per germline, CDR1 PRHDT and CDR2 FYEKMQ (reference sequence). The CDR3 DNA sequence: TGTGCCAGCAGCCTCCAGGGGGCCAAAAACATTCAGTACTTC. This codes for CASSLQGAKNIQYF.

This chain links TRBV6-5 with TRBJ2-3; 9 bases agree with TRBD2. V lost 1 base and J lost 2; bases outside the gene matches: 4. CDR3 size: 16 residues. Germline CDR1 and CDR2: MNHEY and SVGAGI. DNA for the CDR3: TGTGCCAGCAGTTACTTTAGACTAGCGGCCACAGATACGCAGTATTTT. Protein: CASSYFRLAATDTQYF.